These T cell receptor beta chains were read from a single sample in a study of T cell changes during pregnancy in multiple sclerosis. Clones were sequenced by immunoSEQ multiplex PCR, and TCRdb holds only the in-frame ones, with some missing. The repertoire holds some 54,000 clones, with about 92% as singletons. The source was peripheral blood, collected after pregnancy. The receptors originated from a female donor with multiple sclerosis, enrolled in a pregnancy study. Both conserved end residues are part of each CDR3.

TRBV4-1,CASSQDRVSSDTQYF
TRBV2,CASSLGDTQYF
TRBV19,CASSTGTGTITGELFF
TRBV4-3,CASSQDRASGELFF
TRBV29-1,CSVTSFLEQYF
TRBV28,CASSLWDRDLYEQYF
TRBV7-9,CASSFGQGEAFF
TRBV6-6,CASGQPTGVYEQYF
TRBV19,CASSIGMGGSYNEQFF
TRBV28,CASRTVRNQPQHF
TRBV2,CATPGQGTDTQYF
TRBV5-4,CASSWGLAGRSNTGELFF
TRBV19,CASSIKAGGRVDTQYF
TRBV27,CASSRSFANTEAFF
TRBV5-5,CASGNRGQGEKLFF
TRBV6-6,CASSYESDYPSYEQYF
TRBV7-3,CASGLAVGEQFF
TRBV2,CASSDSRGYGYTF
TRBV18,CASSPQGQNTEAFF
TRBV19,CAAKGLAGTGELFF
TRBV29-1,CSVEGPTWESDTQYF
TRBV11-2,CASSIFPYEQYF
TRBV9,CASSVGVTSVVYTQYF
TRBV11-3,CASSLDPGQGATIYF
TRBV5-1,CASSITGLVPNEQFF
TRBV7-2,CASSLANGGTQYF
TRBV13,CASSPRSGGETQYF
TRBV6-4,CASSENTGTDTQYF
TRBV21-1,CASSKVDRASTDTQYF